Listed below are T cell receptor beta chains from one sample, sequenced in a study of shared clonotypes between healthy human individuals. Libraries were prepared by immunoSEQ multiplex PCR; TCRdb keeps only in-frame clonotypes and omits some of them. The data contain around 550,000 clones, less than 96% of them seen just once; the ten biggest clones take up approximately 0.06%. The sequencing input was naive CD4+ T cells sorted from blood. These receptor sequences come from a woman in her 30s in good health. Each CDR3 is given with its conserved first and last residue. D genes are given only for firm matches. A row's size may be missing; if present it is once, few, many or a size class.

J,D,size,V,CDR3,DNA
TRBJ2-7,TRBD1,NA,TRBV28,CASSTGTGWREQYF,TGTGCCAGCAGTACCGGGACAGGGTGGCGCGAGCAGTACTTC
TRBJ2-7,NA,NA,TRBV28,CASSFSGAADYEQYF,TGTGCCAGCAGTTTCTCAGGGGCGGCTGACTACGAGCAGTACTTC
TRBJ2-3,TRBD1,NA,TRBV6-5,CASSYGTGGRDTQYF,TGTGCCAGCAGTTATGGGACAGGGGGCCGAGATACGCAGTATTTT
TRBJ1-6,TRBD1,NA,TRBV5-1,CASSSTRDSNSPLHF,TGCGCCAGCAGCTCCACGCGGGACAGCAATTCACCCCTCCACTTT
TRBJ2-2,NA,NA,TRBV2,CASTAVNTGELFF,TGTGCCAGCACGGCGGTGAACACCGGGGAGCTGTTTTTT
TRBJ1-1,NA,NA,TRBV28,CASSPRGTMNTEAFF,TGTGCCAGCAGTCCGCGTGGGACCATGAACACTGAAGCTTTCTTT
TRBJ1-1,TRBD1,NA,TRBV11-2,CASSPRTGGKTEAFF,TGTGCCAGCAGCCCTAGGACAGGGGGGAAAACTGAAGCTTTCTTT
TRBJ1-4,NA,NA,TRBV19,CASSIPADMDEKLFF,TGTGCCAGTAGTATTCCCGCGGATATGGATGAAAAACTGTTTTTT
TRBJ1-4,NA,NA,TRBV15,CATSPRTQTGVKLFF,TGTGCCACCAGCCCTCGGACCCAGACGGGCGTAAAACTGTTTTTT
TRBJ1-3,NA,NA,TRBV18,CASSLIPLKSSGNTIYF,TGTGCCAGCTCGCTGATACCCCTGAAGAGCTCTGGAAACACCATATATTTT
TRBJ2-1,NA,NA,TRBV19,CASSITGPYNEQFF,TGTGCCAGTAGTATAACAGGTCCCTACAATGAGCAGTTCTTC
TRBJ2-2,TRBD2,few,TRBV18,CASSPTSGRTGELFF,TGTGCCAGCTCACCGACTAGCGGGAGAACCGGGGAGCTGTTTTTT
TRBJ2-1,NA,once,TRBV7-3,CASSSRGLGSPSEQFF,TGTGCCAGCAGCTCCCGTGGGCTGGGGTCGCCGAGTGAGCAGTTCTTC
TRBJ2-3,TRBD2,NA,TRBV2,CASSEMSGRVADTQYF,TGTGCCAGCAGTGAAATGAGCGGGAGGGTCGCAGATACGCAGTATTTT
TRBJ1-5,NA,NA,TRBV19,CASSRLGASNQPQHF,TGTGCCAGTAGTCGCTTGGGGGCAAGCAATCAGCCCCAGCATTTT
TRBJ1-2,NA,NA,TRBV27,CASRVKGDYGYTF,TGTGCCAGCAGGGTTAAGGGGGACTATGGCTACACCTTC
TRBJ2-7,TRBD1,NA,TRBV10-3,CAISGDRGSYEQYF,TGTGCCATCAGTGGGGACAGGGGCTCCTACGAGCAGTACTTC
TRBJ2-1,TRBD2,NA,TRBV28,CASNGGGTRGTRQYNEQFF,TGTGCCAGCAATGGGGGCGGGACTAGGGGGACCCGACAGTACAATGAGCAGTTCTTC
TRBJ1-5,NA,once,TRBV7-2,CASSLVGQPQHF,TGTGCCAGCAGCTTAGTAGGACAGCCCCAGCATTTT
TRBJ1-1,TRBD1,NA,TRBV6-5,CASRPASAGGTEAFF,TGTGCCAGCAGACCGGCGTCCGCAGGGGGCACTGAAGCTTTCTTT
TRBJ2-7,NA,NA,TRBV30,CAWSVPGVDEQYF,TGTGCCTGGAGTGTACCTGGGGTCGACGAGCAGTACTTC
TRBJ1-4,NA,NA,TRBV18,CASSPPEGRLFF,TGTGCCAGCTCACCACCGGAGGGAAGACTGTTTTTT
TRBJ1-5,NA,NA,TRBV2,CASSGAARNQPQHF,TGTGCCAGCAGTGGTGCGGCAAGGAATCAGCCCCAGCATTTT
TRBJ2-7,NA,NA,TRBV10-3,CAIRSDSYEQYF,TGTGCCATCAGATCAGACAGCTACGAGCAGTACTTC
TRBJ1-1,TRBD1,NA,TRBV5-1,CASSPLPQGATGTEAFF,TGCGCCAGCAGCCCCCTCCCACAGGGGGCGACGGGCACTGAAGCTTTCTTT
TRBJ2-3,NA,NA,TRBV6-1,CASSETGITQYF,TGTGCCAGCAGCGAAACAGGGATAACGCAGTATTTT
TRBJ1-1,NA,NA,TRBV11-2,CASSLDTEAFF,TGTGCCAGCAGCTTAGACACTGAAGCTTTCTTT
TRBJ2-2,TRBD1,NA,TRBV5-4,CASSLGQGNTGELFF,TGTGCCAGCAGCCTGGGACAGGGAAACACCGGGGAGCTGTTTTTT
TRBJ2-2,NA,NA,TRBV11-2,CASSLRVSELNTGELFF,TGTGCCAGCAGCTTAAGGGTATCGGAACTTAACACCGGGGAGCTGTTTTTT
TRBJ1-5,NA,NA,TRBV11-3,CASSLDQSNQPQHF,TGTGCCAGCAGCTTAGATCAGAGCAATCAGCCCCAGCATTTT
TRBJ2-1,NA,NA,TRBV7-9,CASSLEVHEQFF,TGTGCCAGCAGCTTAGAGGTCCATGAGCAGTTCTTC
TRBJ2-1,TRBD2,NA,TRBV19,CASSPTSGHYNEQFF,TGTGCCAGTAGCCCGACTAGCGGACACTACAATGAGCAGTTCTTC
TRBJ1-5,TRBD1,few,TRBV28,CASRTGASGNQPQHF,TGTGCCAGCAGGACAGGGGCCTCCGGCAATCAGCCCCAGCATTTT
TRBJ2-7,TRBD2,NA,TRBV11-2,CASSLTPPALAVPYEQYF,TGTGCCAGCAGCTTAACCCCCCCTGCGCTAGCGGTGCCCTACGAGCAGTACTTC
TRBJ1-3,NA,NA,TRBV19,CASSRPSDGNTIYF,TGTGCCAGTAGTCGGCCCTCCGACGGAAACACCATATATTTT
TRBJ2-1,TRBD2,NA,TRBV10-3,CAISEVGEGEQFF,TGTGCCATCAGTGAGGTGGGGGAGGGTGAGCAGTTCTTC
TRBJ2-1,TRBD2,NA,TRBV7-3,CASSSGLAAGNEQFF,TGTGCCAGCAGTTCGGGACTAGCGGCCGGCAATGAGCAGTTCTTC
TRBJ2-5,TRBD1,NA,TRBV25-1,CASSAAGTGGGETQYF,TGTGCCAGCAGTGCTGCCGGGACAGGGGGCGGGGAGACCCAGTACTTC
TRBJ2-1,TRBD2,NA,TRBV13,CASGRGYNEQFF,TGTGCCAGCGGGAGGGGCTACAATGAGCAGTTCTTC
TRBJ2-3,TRBD2,NA,TRBV11-2,CASSFGSGTIDTQYF,TGTGCCAGCAGCTTCGGTAGCGGGACAATAGATACGCAGTATTTT
TRBJ2-5,TRBD2,once,TRBV27,CASRARRSSGSQETQYF,TGTGCCAGCAGGGCCAGGCGGTCTAGCGGCTCACAAGAGACCCAGTACTTC
TRBJ2-7,NA,NA,TRBV5-1,CASSSRDRSWSDEQYF,TGCGCCAGCAGCTCCCGTGATAGGTCTTGGTCTGATGAGCAGTACTTC
TRBJ1-5,NA,NA,TRBV10-1,CASSESGRGPQHF,TGCGCCAGCAGTGAGTCGGGCCGGGGGCCCCAGCATTTT
TRBJ2-2,NA,NA,TRBV5-8,CASSLASLGTGELFF,TGTGCCAGCAGCTTGGCCTCTCTAGGCACCGGGGAGCTGTTTTTT
TRBJ2-7,TRBD1,NA,TRBV18,CASSEAGTGVNEQYF,TGTGCCAGCTCAGAAGCCGGGACAGGGGTTAACGAGCAGTACTTC
TRBJ2-7,TRBD2,NA,TRBV7-2,CASSLVGLGKRPYEQYF,TGTGCCAGCAGCTTAGTGGGACTAGGGAAGAGACCCTACGAGCAGTACTTC
TRBJ2-3,NA,NA,TRBV19,CASSTGARTDTQYF,TGTGCCAGTAGTACGGGGGCTCGCACAGATACGCAGTATTTT
TRBJ2-7,NA,NA,TRBV28,CASSAGTKAYEQYF,TGTGCCAGCAGCGCCGGGACAAAAGCCTACGAGCAGTACTTC
TRBJ1-1,TRBD1,once,TRBV2,CASKKGAGMVTEAFF,TGTGCCAGCAAAAAGGGGGCGGGGATGGTGACTGAAGCTTTCTTT
TRBJ2-7,NA,NA,TRBV2,CASSEMGVSSYEQYF,TGTGCCAGCAGTGAAATGGGGGTTAGCTCCTACGAGCAGTACTTC